The rows below give T cell receptor beta chains drawn from one sample of a study of T cell responses to AZD1222 COVID-19 vaccine. The table came from immunoSEQ multiplex PCR; TCRdb's copy has only in-frame clones and leaves some out. Of some 200,000 clones listed, about 93% were seen once; the top ten hold over 0.95%. Sequences were derived from peripheral blood, sampled 28 days after the second AZD1222 dose. These receptors all stem from an adult who received the AZD1222 COVID-19 vaccine. CDR3s include the opening cysteine and the closing phenylalanine or tryptophan. The D gene is left open where the match is weak. Clone size, where shown, is once, few, many, or a class for clones that have expanded.

v_call: TRBV3-1/TRBV3-2; clone_size: .; d_call: .; cdr3_length: 13; j_call: TRBJ1-2; cdr3_nt: TGTGCCAGCAGCCAAGGGGCAGCTCCCGGCTACACCTTC; cdr3_aa: CASSQGAAPGYTF
v_call: TRBV9; clone_size: few; d_call: .; cdr3_length: 16; j_call: TRBJ1-1; cdr3_nt: TGTGCCAGCAGCCGAGGGCAGGAGCTCATGAACACTGAAGCTTTCTTT; cdr3_aa: CASSRGQELMNTEAFF
v_call: TRBV12-5; clone_size: .; d_call: TRBD1; cdr3_length: 15; j_call: TRBJ1-2; cdr3_nt: TGTGCTAGTGGTTTGGACCGGGACAGGGGACGCGGCTACACCTTC; cdr3_aa: CASGLDRDRGRGYTF
v_call: TRBV9; clone_size: .; d_call: .; cdr3_length: 16; j_call: TRBJ1-3; cdr3_nt: TGTGCCAGCAGCGTAGACCCGATGCGAGCCTCGATGGGGGTGGCTTTT; cdr3_aa: CASSVDPMRASMGVAF
v_call: TRBV27; clone_size: .; d_call: .; cdr3_length: 13; j_call: TRBJ1-4; cdr3_nt: TGTGCCAGCAAACACCCAACTAATGAAAAACTGTTTTTT; cdr3_aa: CASKHPTNEKLFF
v_call: TRBV7-8; clone_size: .; d_call: .; cdr3_length: 15; j_call: TRBJ2-1; cdr3_nt: TGTGCCAGCAGCATCTTAGGACAGTGGCGCAATGAGCAGTTCTTC; cdr3_aa: CASSILGQWRNEQFF
v_call: TRBV18; clone_size: .; d_call: TRBD1; cdr3_length: 16; j_call: TRBJ1-5; cdr3_nt: TGTGCCAGCTCACTGATCCGGGGGACAGGGAATCAGCCCCAGCATTTT; cdr3_aa: CASSLIRGTGNQPQHF
v_call: TRBV28; clone_size: .; d_call: .; cdr3_length: 15; j_call: TRBJ2-7; cdr3_nt: TGTGCCAGCAGTTTAGGGACACCCGTCTCCTACGAGCAGTACTTC; cdr3_aa: CASSLGTPVSYEQYF
v_call: TRBV6-4; clone_size: .; d_call: .; cdr3_length: 14; j_call: TRBJ1-1; cdr3_nt: TGTGCCAGCAGTTCGGACAACATGAACACTGAAGCTTTCTTT; cdr3_aa: CASSSDNMNTEAFF
v_call: TRBV10-3; clone_size: .; d_call: .; cdr3_length: 17; j_call: TRBJ2-2; cdr3_nt: TGTGCCATCAGTGAGCTACGGGGGACCCTGAACACCGGGGAGCTGTTTTTT; cdr3_aa: CAISELRGTLNTGELFF
v_call: TRBV3-1/TRBV3-2; clone_size: once; d_call: .; cdr3_length: 14; j_call: TRBJ1-1; cdr3_nt: TGTGCCAGCAGCCCCCGACCTCAGGGAGAGGAAGCTTTCTTT; cdr3_aa: CASSPRPQGEEAFF
v_call: TRBV5-4; clone_size: .; d_call: .; cdr3_length: 14; j_call: TRBJ1-1; cdr3_nt: TGTGCCAGCAGCGTGCAGGGTTCGTTGACTGAAGCTTTCTTT; cdr3_aa: CASSVQGSLTEAFF
v_call: TRBV3-1/TRBV3-2; clone_size: .; d_call: .; cdr3_length: 14; j_call: TRBJ1-1; cdr3_nt: TGTGCCAGCAGCCAAGGCTGGGGGAGCACTGAAGCTTTCTTT; cdr3_aa: CASSQGWGSTEAFF
v_call: TRBV27; clone_size: .; d_call: .; cdr3_length: 12; j_call: TRBJ1-6; cdr3_nt: TGTGCCAGCAGCCGCTATAATTCACCCCTCCACTTT; cdr3_aa: CASSRYNSPLHF
v_call: TRBV7-2; clone_size: .; d_call: .; cdr3_length: 13; j_call: TRBJ2-7; cdr3_nt: TGTGCCAGCAGCGAGGCCGCTCCCTACGAGCAGTACTTC; cdr3_aa: CASSEAAPYEQYF
v_call: TRBV18; clone_size: .; d_call: .; cdr3_length: 13; j_call: TRBJ2-1; cdr3_nt: TGTGCCAGCTCGCAGTCACTGAACAATGAGCAGTTCTTC; cdr3_aa: CASSQSLNNEQFF
v_call: TRBV19; clone_size: .; d_call: TRBD1; cdr3_length: 14; j_call: TRBJ1-3; cdr3_nt: TGTGCCAGTGGTAAACAGGGGCCTGGAAACACCATATATTTT; cdr3_aa: CASGKQGPGNTIYF
v_call: TRBV21-1; clone_size: .; d_call: .; cdr3_length: 13; j_call: TRBJ1-1; cdr3_nt: TGTGCCAGCAGCCTGCTCTCGTTACCTGAAGCTTTCTTT; cdr3_aa: CASSLLSLPEAFF
v_call: TRBV7-8; clone_size: .; d_call: .; cdr3_length: 16; j_call: TRBJ1-1; cdr3_nt: TGTGCCAGCAGTCGCCTGGGGGGAGGCATGAACACTGAAGCTTTCTTT; cdr3_aa: CASSRLGGGMNTEAFF
v_call: TRBV5-1; clone_size: .; d_call: TRBD2; cdr3_length: 15; j_call: TRBJ2-2; cdr3_nt: TGCGCCAGCGAAGAACGGGGGGGTGACACCGGGGAGCTGTTTTTT; cdr3_aa: CASEERGGDTGELFF
v_call: TRBV25-1; clone_size: .; d_call: .; cdr3_length: 14; j_call: TRBJ1-6; cdr3_nt: TGTGCCAGCAGTGAATATGGGCCCCATTCACCCCTCCACTTT; cdr3_aa: CASSEYGPHSPLHF
v_call: TRBV28; clone_size: .; d_call: .; cdr3_length: 17; j_call: TRBJ1-1; cdr3_nt: TGTGCCAGCAGTTTACGGGGCTACAGGGTACGGAACACTGAAGCTTTCTTT; cdr3_aa: CASSLRGYRVRNTEAFF
v_call: TRBV11-2; clone_size: .; d_call: .; cdr3_length: 16; j_call: TRBJ1-4; cdr3_nt: TGTGCCAGCAGCACGCCTTGGACAGCCAGTAATGAAAAACTGTTTTTT; cdr3_aa: CASSTPWTASNEKLFF
v_call: TRBV19; clone_size: .; d_call: .; cdr3_length: 14; j_call: TRBJ1-1; cdr3_nt: TGTGCCAGTAGTATAGGAGAGGCAGGGCCTGAAGCTTTCTTT; cdr3_aa: CASSIGEAGPEAFF
v_call: TRBV24-1; clone_size: once; d_call: TRBD1; cdr3_length: 16; j_call: TRBJ1-4; cdr3_nt: TGTGCCACCAGTGATTGGACAGGGGGCATGGAAGAAAAACTGTTTTTT; cdr3_aa: CATSDWTGGMEEKLFF
v_call: TRBV2; clone_size: .; d_call: .; cdr3_length: 14; j_call: TRBJ2-1; cdr3_nt: TGTGCCAGCAGTCGGTGGTCCCCGGACAATGAGCAGTTCTTC; cdr3_aa: CASSRWSPDNEQFF
v_call: TRBV9; clone_size: .; d_call: .; cdr3_length: 15; j_call: TRBJ1-6; cdr3_nt: TGTGCCAGCAGCGCGACGGCTAATGGAAATTCACCCCTCCACTTT; cdr3_aa: CASSATANGNSPLHF
v_call: TRBV5-5; clone_size: .; d_call: TRBD2; cdr3_length: 15; j_call: TRBJ2-3; cdr3_nt: TGTGCCAGCAGCTTGACTAGCGGGGGGGCAGATACGCAGTATTTT; cdr3_aa: CASSLTSGGADTQYF
v_call: TRBV7-2; clone_size: .; d_call: .; cdr3_length: 14; j_call: TRBJ1-4; cdr3_nt: TGTGCCAGCAGTTCTCACAGGGTCGCGGAAAAACTGTTTTTT; cdr3_aa: CASSSHRVAEKLFF
v_call: TRBV27; clone_size: .; d_call: .; cdr3_length: 15; j_call: TRBJ1-2; cdr3_nt: TGTGCCAGCAGTTTGGGACGGGCGTCTAACTATGGCTACACCTTC; cdr3_aa: CASSLGRASNYGYTF
v_call: TRBV19; clone_size: .; d_call: TRBD1; cdr3_length: 14; j_call: TRBJ1-4; cdr3_nt: TGTGCCAGTAGTATCACAGGGGACCCCGAAAAACTGTTTTTT; cdr3_aa: CASSITGDPEKLFF